Listed here are 16 T cell receptor beta chains from one sample, sequenced in a study of neurological immune-mediated disorders. From the 5' RACE reads, TCRdb called clonotypes with MiXCR, one entry per CDR3 protein. The sample yields roughly 43,000 distinct CDR3 sequences, 1.5% to 2% seen once. What was sequenced was PBMCs. These receptors all come from a woman in her thirties or forties with multiple sclerosis.

This clonotype was picked up many times. The CDR3 reads CASSLGEQAYGYTF. The CDR3, as DNA: TGTGCCAGCAGTCTAGGGGAACAGGCCTATGGCTACACCTTC. The V call is TRBV6-5, the J call TRBJ1-2; D possibly corresponds to TRBD1 (5 bases). Germline values: CDR1 MNHEY, CDR2 SVGAGI. Trimming took 5 bases from V and 4 from J, leaving 14 bases between them. CDR3 size: 14 residues.

This clonotype has a count of ten or more. The gene calls are TRBV15 and TRBJ1-5, with unresolved D. V gave up 0 bases and J gave up 7 bases, with 13 bases separating them. CDR3 length: 15 residues. The germline CDR1 and CDR2 sequences are LNHNV and YYDKDF (reference sequence). The CDR3 spells CATSRDLGSHQPQHF. The CDR3 DNA reads TGTGCCACCAGCAGAGATCTGGGGTCTCACCAGCCCCAGCATTTT.

This clonotype showed up many times. V and J are TRBV7-9 and TRBJ1-1; 7 positions agree with TRBD1. This CDR3 comprises 14 residues. Germline-derived CDR1 and CDR2 are SEHNR and FQNEAQ (reference sequence). The V and J ends lost 7 bases and 0 bases, in that order; junction bases with no gene match: 5. CDR3 sequence: CASIPGTVNTEAFF. The CDR3 region has the DNA TGTGCCAGCATTCCTGGGACAGTGAACACTGAAGCTTTCTTT.

This clonotype was observed at least ten times. The chain links TRBV5-1 to TRBJ2-7; 8 nucleotides match TRBD1. Germline CDR1 SGHRS, CDR2 YFSETQ. The trim removed 4 bases at V and 6 bases at J, leaving 12 bases unmatched. The CDR3 sequence is 15 residues long. This CDR3 reads CASSDPGTGMGEQYF. The DNA of the CDR3 is TGCGCCAGCAGCGATCCCGGGACAGGCATGGGCGAGCAGTACTTC.

This clonotype has ten or more counts. This chain joins TRBV6-6 and TRBJ2-2; perhaps TRBD1 as D (6 bases). Trimming pared 0 bases from V and 4 bases from J, leaving 12 bases between. Germline values: CDR1 MNHNY, CDR2 SVGAGI (reference sequence). The CDR3 has 16 residues. As DNA, the CDR3 is TGTGCCAGCAGTTACTCCCGGACAGAGACCACCGGGGAGCTGTTTTTT. This translates into CASSYSRTETTGELFF.

This clonotype was counted ten times or more. V gene TRBV12-3 or TRBV12-4 combines with J gene TRBJ2-2; D is uncertain. The CDR3 runs to 14 residues. V was cut by 7 bases and J by 7 bases, with 16 bases left in between. As DNA, the CDR3 is TGTGCCAGCAAAAAGACCAGCCAGGACGGGGAGCTGTTTTTT. Protein product: CASKKTSQDGELFF.

This clonotype was found many times. This rearrangement joins TRBV5-1 to TRBJ1-1, with a weak D call TRBD1 (5 bases). V was trimmed by 0 bases and J by 0 bases, leaving 12 bases between them. This CDR3 contains 16 residues. The germline CDR1 and CDR2 sequences are SGHRS and YFSETQ. This CDR3 is CASSLEQGRVNTEAFF. The CDR3 bases are TGCGCCAGCAGCTTGGAGCAGGGAAGGGTGAACACTGAAGCTTTCTTT.

This clonotype was found many times. The chain joins TRBV3-1 to TRBJ1-1; 8 positions agree with TRBD1. Unmatched junction bases numbered 7, after V lost 4 bases and J lost 6 bases. The length of the CDR3 is 14 residues. The germline V gene encodes CDR1 LGHDT and CDR2 YNNKEL (reference sequence). The CDR3: CASSLRDRRAEAFF. The CDR3 nucleotides read TGTGCCAGCAGCCTTCGGGACAGGAGGGCTGAAGCTTTCTTT.

This clonotype appeared many times. CDR3 sequence reads: CASSLLGLLETQYF. The CDR3 DNA follows: TGTGCCAGCAGCTTACTAGGACTCCTGGAGACCCAGTACTTC. The chain joins TRBV7-9 to TRBJ2-5; D is perhaps TRBD2 (5 bases). Germline values: CDR1 SEHNR, CDR2 FQNEAQ (reference sequence). The length of the CDR3 is 14 residues. Trimming cost V 2 bases and J 5 bases, with 12 bases left between them. Combining the CDR3 with reference TRBV7-9 and TRBJ2-5 gives the whole variable domain DTGVSQNPRHKITKRGQNVTFRCDPISEHNRLYWYRQTLGQGPEFLTYFQNEAQLEKSRLLSDRFSAERPKGSFSTLEIQRTEQGDSAMYLCASSLLGLLETQYFGPGTRLLVL.

This clonotype occurred many times. This chain uses TRBV5-1 with TRBJ2-5; 7 bases fit TRBD1. Per germline, CDR1 SGHRS and CDR2 YFSETQ. CDR3 length: 17 residues. V shed 2 bases, J shed 1 base, and the junction held 11 bases outside the gene matches. The DNA for the CDR3 is TGCGCCAGCAGCTTCGAGGGGGCCGGATTGGGCCAAGAGACCCAGTACTTC. Its translation: CASSFEGAGLGQETQYF.

This clonotype was observed a few times. The chain recombines TRBV18 with TRBJ1-4; 7 positions agree with TRBD1. Germline lookup yields CDR1 KGHSH and CDR2 LQKENI. The V and J ends lost 5 bases and 3 bases, in that order; junction bases with no gene match: 6. CDR3 length: 15 amino acids. CDR3 protein: CASSDGQAANEKLFF. CDR3 DNA: TGTGCCAGCTCAGACGGACAGGCGGCTAATGAAAAACTGTTTTTT.

This clonotype appeared many times. The rearrangement uses TRBV11-2 and TRBJ2-7, with a possible D match to TRBD2 (5 bases). The germline V and J ends were trimmed by 5 bases and 7 bases, with 15 bases remaining between them. The CDR3 runs to 13 residues. CDR1 is SGHAT, CDR2 FQNNGV, per germline. The chain's CDR3 is CASSLGRGGEQYF. Here the CDR3 DNA reads TGTGCCAGCAGCCTAGGTCGCGGAGGAGAGCAGTACTTC.

This clonotype was detected only a few times. The CDR3 loop reads CASSLESPGWETQYF. DNA for the CDR3: TGTGCCAGCAGCTTAGAGAGCCCAGGCTGGGAGACCCAGTACTTC. The chain recombines TRBV11-2 with TRBJ2-5; D unclear. The CDR3 covers 15 residues. Germline CDR1 and CDR2: SGHAT and FQNNGV. V gave up 0 bases and J gave up 5 bases, with 13 bases separating them.

This clonotype was found many times. The chain recombines TRBV7-9 with TRBJ2-7; D may correspond to TRBD1 or TRBD2 (5 bases each). The CDR3 has 12 amino acids. Germline V CDR1 and CDR2: SEHNR, FQNEAQ (reference sequence). Trimming removed 3 bases at V and 6 bases at J, with 9 bases between. CDR3 sequence reads: CASSFGASEQYF. In DNA, the CDR3 is TGTGCCAGCAGCTTCGGGGCCTCCGAGCAGTACTTC.

Ten or more counts support this clonotype. This chain links TRBV20-1 with TRBJ2-3; TRBD2 is a possible D gene (5 bases). The CDR3 contains 14 residues. Trimming removed 5 bases from V and 0 bases from J, with 12 bases in between. Germline values: CDR1 DFQATT, CDR2 SNEGSKA (reference sequence). CDR3 sequence (DNA): TGCAGTGCTTCCTATCCGGGAAGCACAGATACGCAGTATTTT. Its translation is CSASYPGSTDTQYF.

This clonotype was counted many times. This CDR3 reads CATSDPGTANYGYTF. The CDR3 coding sequence is TGTGCCACCAGTGACCCCGGGACAGCCAACTATGGCTACACCTTC. The gene calls are TRBV24-1 and TRBJ1-2; 7 nucleotides align to TRBD1. This CDR3 comprises 15 residues. V was pared by 4 bases and J by 2 bases, with 6 bases of the junction left unmatched. Germline V CDR1 and CDR2: KGHDR, SFDVKD.